Each of the 19 T cell receptor beta chains below was sequenced from the same sample in a study of shared clonotypes between healthy human individuals. In the naive CD8 group, cells lacked CD45RO and were positively selected for CCR7, so terminally differentiated effector memory CD45RA+ cells were left out. The method was immunoSEQ multiplex PCR; TCRdb's version includes in-frame clones alone and lacks a portion of them. The sample has over 2,000,000 clones, around 93% seen once; the top ten hold about 1.7%. Specimen: naive CD8+ T cells from PBMCs. The receptor source for this set is a man aged 18-30 years in good health. Some clones in this sample may be carry-over from other donors' samples.

The DNA for the CDR3 is TGTGCCAGCAGTTCCCCTACGACAGTCACAGATACGCAGTATTTT. Its translation is CASSSPTTVTDTQYF. V is TRBV28 and J is TRBJ2-3, with D possibly TRBD1 on 5 matching bases. The CDR3 loop spans 15 amino acids. Deletions cut 4 bases from V and 2 bases from J, with 13 bases between. CDR1 is MDHEN and CDR2 is SYDVKM in the germline V gene.

The chain is built from TRBV7-6 and TRBJ2-3; perhaps TRBD2 as D (6 bases). Per germline, CDR1 SGHVS and CDR2 FNYEAQ. The V end was cut by 6 bases, the J end by 5 bases, with 15 bases between. The CDR3 consists of 14 residues. CDR3: CASRELANRDTQYF. The DNA of the CDR3 is TGTGCCAGCAGGGAACTAGCAAATAGAGATACGCAGTATTTT.

V gene TRBV4-1 combines with J gene TRBJ2-2; 7 nucleotides line up with TRBD1. The CDR3 totals 14 residues. Germline lookup yields CDR1 MGHRA and CDR2 YSYEKL. The trim removed 7 bases at V and 5 bases at J, leaving 7 bases unmatched. The CDR3, as DNA: TGCGCCAGCACCCGGGACAGAGCAACCGGGGAGCTGTTTTTT. Its protein is CASTRDRATGELFF.

This chain connects TRBV12-5 to TRBJ1-1; D gene uncertain. Germline CDR1 and CDR2: LGHNT and FRNRAP. CDR3 length: 13 amino acids. V gave up 6 bases and J gave up 1 base, with 9 bases separating them. The CDR3 is CASGYSGNTEAFF. The CDR3 DNA reads TGTGCTAGTGGATACAGTGGGAACACTGAAGCTTTCTTT.

The V call is TRBV4-1, the J call TRBJ2-1; TRBD1 aligns across 9 bases. The V gene's germline CDR1 is MGHRA and CDR2 YSYEKL. The V gene end was trimmed by 4 bases and the J gene end by 5 bases; junction bases not matched to a gene: 9. There are 16 residues in the CDR3. The chain's CDR3 is CASSRVQGAPDNEQFF. CDR3 bases: TGCGCCAGCAGCCGAGTACAGGGGGCGCCCGACAATGAGCAGTTCTTC.

This clone has just one count. This rearrangement joins TRBV25-1 to TRBJ1-5, with D possibly being TRBD1 (5 bases). The CDR3 extends over 14 amino acids. Looked up from germline, CDR1 is MGHDK and CDR2 is SYGVNS. V was cut by 2 bases and J by 13 bases, with 18 bases left in between. CDR3 residues: CASSEGWGPGLQHF. The CDR3 region has the DNA TGTGCCAGCAGTGAAGGCTGGGGCCCGGGATTACAGCATTTT.

The V call is TRBV7-2, the J call TRBJ2-1; weak D call: TRBD2 (5 bases). V was clipped by 1 base and J by 2 bases, with 15 bases between them. Germline V gene sequence: CDR1 SGHTA, CDR2 FQGNSA. This CDR3 has 17 amino acids. The CDR3 DNA is TGTGCCAGCAGCTTAGTGTCCGGCGGGTACCCCTACAATGAGCAGTTCTTC. Its translation is CASSLVSGGYPYNEQFF.

V and J are TRBV18 and TRBJ2-3, with 11 bases matching TRBD2. The ends lost 3 bases at V and 5 bases at J; junction bases unmatched: 7. The CDR3 consists of 16 residues. Germline V gene lookup returns CDR1 KGHSH and CDR2 LQKENI. CDR3 in amino acids: CASSPIAGGPVDTQYF. DNA for the CDR3: TGTGCCAGCTCACCGATAGCGGGAGGGCCTGTAGATACGCAGTATTTT.

The gene calls are TRBV11-3 and TRBJ2-7; D could derive from TRBD1 or TRBD2 (7 bases each). Trimming took 5 bases from V and 5 from J, leaving 19 bases between them. This CDR3 has 15 amino acids. Germline V CDR1 and CDR2: SGHNT, YENEEA. The CDR3 here is CASSGGDSDAHEQYF. The CDR3 region has the DNA TGTGCCAGCAGCGGGGGGGACAGTGATGCACACGAGCAGTACTTC.

This clone appeared once. The V and J genes are TRBV7-9 and TRBJ1-1; the D gene is possibly TRBD1 (5 bases). This CDR3 spans 13 amino acids. V was shortened by 1 base and J by 7 bases, with 10 bases between the two germline ends. Per the germline V gene, CDR1 is SEHNR and CDR2 is FQNEAQ (reference sequence). CDR3: CASSLEGAVEAFF. CDR3 sequence (DNA): TGTGCCAGCAGCTTAGAAGGGGCCGTTGAAGCTTTCTTT.

The chain employs TRBV27 and TRBJ1-5, with D unresolved. The length of the CDR3 is 15 residues. Germline CDR1 is MNHEY and CDR2 is SMNVEV (reference sequence). Between the trimmed V and J ends, which lost 7 bases and 1 base, there was a span of 14 bases. CDR3 loop: CASIPRGGSNQPQHF. The CDR3 DNA follows: TGTGCCAGCATCCCCCGCGGCGGGAGCAATCAGCCCCAGCATTTT.

The chain recombines TRBV28 with TRBJ2-3, with D possibly matching TRBD2 (6 bases). CDR1 and CDR2 from the germline V gene are MDHEN and SYDVKM. Trimming pared 6 bases from V and 2 bases from J, leaving 18 bases between. This CDR3 contains 16 residues. In DNA, the CDR3 is TGTGCCAGCAGCTCACTCGGGGGAAGGGTCACAGATACGCAGTATTTT. Translating it yields CASSSLGGRVTDTQYF.

V usage is TRBV29-1 and J usage is TRBJ2-1; tentative D call: TRBD1 (7 bases). V gave up 6 bases and J gave up 12 bases, with 30 bases separating them. There are 16 residues in the CDR3. The germline CDR1 and CDR2 sequences are SQVTM and ANQGSEA. In DNA form, the CDR3 reads TGCAGCGTCGCCTCCGGGGGCGACAGGGCCCCTAAGGGGCAGTTCTTC. It is translated as CSVASGGDRAPKGQFF.

This rearrangement joins TRBV10-1 to TRBJ2-3, with 10 nucleotides matching TRBD2. The CDR3 is made up of 15 amino acids. The V segment lost 3 bases and the J segment 6 bases; nucleotides outside the gene matches: 6. Germline V gives CDR1 WNHNN, CDR2 SYGVQD (reference sequence). The CDR3 nucleotides read TGCGCCAGCAGTGATGAGCGGGAGGGCCCCGATACGCAGTATTTT. Amino acid sequence: CASSDEREGPDTQYF.

This clone showed up just once. The chain joins TRBV9 to TRBJ1-2, with 10 bases matching TRBD1. The CDR3 has 15 residues. The J segment lost 4 bases and the V segment lost 1 base, leaving 4 bases of the junction unmatched. Per the germline V gene, CDR1 is SGDLS and CDR2 is YYNGEE. CDR3 sequence reads: CASSVPWTGGYGYTF. The CDR3 DNA reads as TGTGCCAGCAGCGTACCCTGGACAGGGGGCTATGGCTACACCTTC.

The CDR3, as DNA: TGCGCCAGCAGCCAAGACAGGGGCCAGCGAACTGAAGCTTTCTTT. Encoded protein: CASSQDRGQRTEAFF. The chain couples TRBV4-1 to TRBJ1-1, with D maybe TRBD1 (6 bases). Germline V gene data show CDR1 as MGHRA and CDR2 as YSYEKL. V lost 0 bases to trimming and J lost 5 bases, with 13 bases between them. The CDR3 length is 15 residues.

The V call is TRBV7-2, the J call TRBJ2-7; D remains unclear. Germline CDR1 and CDR2: SGHTA and FQGNSA. The length of the CDR3 is 15 residues. The V gene lost 5 bases and the J gene lost 0 bases, with 14 bases spanning the gap. The CDR3 coding sequence is TGTGCCAGCAGCCCTGGAACAGCCAGCTCCTACGAGCAGTACTTC. This gives the protein CASSPGTASSYEQYF.

The V gene is TRBV7-2, the J gene TRBJ2-4; perhaps TRBD2 as D (6 bases). Between the trimmed V and J ends, which lost 1 base and 2 bases, there was a span of 18 bases. This CDR3 is built from 18 residues. CDR1 SGHTA and CDR2 FQGNSA come from the germline V gene. CDR3 loop: CASSLGSGGFNTKNIQYF. The CDR3 DNA follows: TGTGCCAGCAGCTTAGGAAGCGGAGGGTTTAACACCAAAAACATTCAGTACTTC.

The chain uses TRBV7-9 and TRBJ2-3, with 8 bases aligning to TRBD1. Germline V lookup: CDR1 SEHNR, CDR2 FQNEAQ (reference sequence). The CDR3 consists of 16 residues. The V gene end was trimmed by 5 bases and the J gene end by 2 bases; junction bases not matched to a gene: 9. The CDR3 nucleotides read TGTGCCAGCAGCACCCCGACAGGGGCCCACACAGATACGCAGTATTTT. Translated, it gives CASSTPTGAHTDTQYF.